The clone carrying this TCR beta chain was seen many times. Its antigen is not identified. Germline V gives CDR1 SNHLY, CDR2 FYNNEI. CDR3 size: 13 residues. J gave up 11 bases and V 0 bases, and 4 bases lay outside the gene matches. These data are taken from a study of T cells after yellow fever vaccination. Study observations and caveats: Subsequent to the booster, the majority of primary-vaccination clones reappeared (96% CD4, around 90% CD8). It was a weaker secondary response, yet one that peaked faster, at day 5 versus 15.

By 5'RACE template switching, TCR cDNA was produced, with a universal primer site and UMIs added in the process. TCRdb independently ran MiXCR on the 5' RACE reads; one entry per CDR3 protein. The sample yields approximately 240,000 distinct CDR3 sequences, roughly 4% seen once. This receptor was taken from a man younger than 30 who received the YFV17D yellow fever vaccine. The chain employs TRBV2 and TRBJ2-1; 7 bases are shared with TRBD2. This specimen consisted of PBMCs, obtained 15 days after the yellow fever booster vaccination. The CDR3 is CASSEATGGKQFF. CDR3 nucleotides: TGTGCCAGCAGTGAAGCGACGGGGGGTAAGCAGTTCTTC.